This T cell receptor beta chain was recovered during a study of cytomegalovirus exposure and HLA in healthy donors. The CDR3 length is 15 residues. Germline CDR1 SSHAT, CDR2 FNYEAQ (reference sequence). The primer mix had 60 Vbeta and 13 Jbeta primers. TCRdb's table, derived via immunoSEQ multiplex PCR, lists solely in-frame clones and lacks some. The sample includes 130,000 to 150,000 clones, 60% to 80% of them seen just once. This clone was observed once. Its specificity is not known. A read error may produce the germline difference seen at one junction end. Broader study findings: In a later analysis, at a false discovery rate of 0.05, approximately 18,000 TCR beta sequences were associated with HLA alleles.

This receptor was identified in a woman aged 45-59 years in good health and CMV-seronegative. Material for sequencing was PBMCs. The rearrangement joins TRBV7-7 to TRBJ2-5; perhaps TRBD2 as D (7 bases). The CDR3 region has the DNA TGTGCTAGCAGCCTTGTGGGCGGGGGCAGAGAGACCCAGTACTTC. Encoded protein: CASSLVGGGRETQYF.